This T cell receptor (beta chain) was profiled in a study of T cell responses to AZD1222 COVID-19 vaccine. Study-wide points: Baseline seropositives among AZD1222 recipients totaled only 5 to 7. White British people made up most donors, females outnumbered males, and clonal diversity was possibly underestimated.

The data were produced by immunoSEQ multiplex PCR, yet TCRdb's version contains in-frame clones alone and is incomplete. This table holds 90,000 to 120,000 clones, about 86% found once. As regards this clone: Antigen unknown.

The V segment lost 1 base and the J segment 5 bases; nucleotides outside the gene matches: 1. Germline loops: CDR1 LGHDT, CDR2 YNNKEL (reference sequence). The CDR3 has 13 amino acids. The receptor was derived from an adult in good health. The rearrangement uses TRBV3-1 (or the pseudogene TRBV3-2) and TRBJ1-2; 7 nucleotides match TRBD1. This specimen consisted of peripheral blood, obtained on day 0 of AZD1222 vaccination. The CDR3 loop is CASSQVGQYGYTF. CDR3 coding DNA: TGTGCCAGCAGCCAAGTGGGACAGTATGGCTACACCTTC.